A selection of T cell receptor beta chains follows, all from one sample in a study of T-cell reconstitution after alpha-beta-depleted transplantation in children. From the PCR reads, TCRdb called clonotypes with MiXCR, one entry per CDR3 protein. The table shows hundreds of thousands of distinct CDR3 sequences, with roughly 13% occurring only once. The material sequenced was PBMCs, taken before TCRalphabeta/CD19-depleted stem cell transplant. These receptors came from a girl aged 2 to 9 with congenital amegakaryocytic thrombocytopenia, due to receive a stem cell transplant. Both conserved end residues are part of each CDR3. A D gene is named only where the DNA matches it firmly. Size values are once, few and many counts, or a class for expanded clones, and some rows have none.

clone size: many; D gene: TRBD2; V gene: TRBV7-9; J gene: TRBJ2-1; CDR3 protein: CASSLGTSNDEQFF; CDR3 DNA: TGTGCCAGCAGCTTGGGGACTAGCAATGATGAGCAGTTCTTC
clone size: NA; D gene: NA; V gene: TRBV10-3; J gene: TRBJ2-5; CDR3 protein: CAIRGSRDKKETQYF; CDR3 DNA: TGTGCCATCAGAGGGAGCCGGGACAAGAAAGAGACCCAGTACTTC
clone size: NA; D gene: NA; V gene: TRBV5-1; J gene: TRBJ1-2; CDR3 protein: CASSRSTGNYGYTF; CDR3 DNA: TGCGCCAGCAGCCGCTCGACTGGGAACTATGGCTACACCTTC
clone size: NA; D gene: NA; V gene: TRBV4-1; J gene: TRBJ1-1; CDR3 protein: CASSHPFRGYTEAFF; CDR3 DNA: TGCGCCAGCAGCCACCCGTTCAGGGGTTACACTGAAGCTTTCTTT
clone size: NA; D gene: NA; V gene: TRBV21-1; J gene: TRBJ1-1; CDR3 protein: CASSKVCRRWGEAFF; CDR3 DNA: TGTGCCAGCAGCAAAGTTTGCAGGAGGTGGGGTGAAGCTTTCTTT
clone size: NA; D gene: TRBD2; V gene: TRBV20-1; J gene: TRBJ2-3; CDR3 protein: CCASGVPGLAGTDTQYF; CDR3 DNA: TGCTGTGCTAGCGGCGTACCGGGACTAGCGGGAACAGATACGCAGTATTTT
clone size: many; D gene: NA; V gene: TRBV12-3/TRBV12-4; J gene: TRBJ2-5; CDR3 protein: CASSLSRDTQYF; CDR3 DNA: TGTGCCAGCAGTTTATCGCGTGACACCCAGTACTTC
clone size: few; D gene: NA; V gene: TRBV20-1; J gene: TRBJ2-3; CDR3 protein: CSARWTSATDTQYF; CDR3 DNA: TGCAGTGCTAGATGGACCTCGGCCACAGATACGCAGTATTTT
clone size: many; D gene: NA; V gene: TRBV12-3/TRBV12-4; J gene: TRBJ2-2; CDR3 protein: CASSLGGADTGELFF; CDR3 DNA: TGTGCCAGCAGTTTGGGGGGAGCGGACACCGGGGAGCTGTTTTTT
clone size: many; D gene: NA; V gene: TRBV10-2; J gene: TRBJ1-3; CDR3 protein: CASSDLRAAGNTIYF; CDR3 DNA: TGCGCCAGCAGTGATCTCAGGGCAGCTGGAAACACCATATATTTT
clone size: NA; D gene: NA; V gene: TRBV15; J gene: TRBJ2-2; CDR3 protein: CATSRGVQGTGELFF; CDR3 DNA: TGTGCCACCAGCAGAGGGGTTCAGGGCACCGGGGAGCTGTTTTTT
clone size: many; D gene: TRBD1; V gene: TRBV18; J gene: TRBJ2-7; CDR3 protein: CASSRSGTGLLKQYF; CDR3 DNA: TGTGCCAGCTCACGCTCCGGGACAGGGCTTTTGAAGCAGTACTTC
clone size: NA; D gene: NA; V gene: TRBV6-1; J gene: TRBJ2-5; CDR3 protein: CATQEAQETQYF; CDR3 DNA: TGTGCCACACAGGAGGCCCAAGAGACCCAGTACTTC
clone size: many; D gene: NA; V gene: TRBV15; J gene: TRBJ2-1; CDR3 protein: CATSRDWGSGFEQFF; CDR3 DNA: TGTGCCACCAGCAGAGATTGGGGTAGCGGCTTTGAGCAGTTCTTC
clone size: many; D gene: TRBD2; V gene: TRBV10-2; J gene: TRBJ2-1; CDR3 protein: CASSNALAGGRNEQFF; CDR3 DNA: TGCGCCAGCAGCAACGCACTAGCGGGAGGGCGCAATGAGCAGTTCTTC
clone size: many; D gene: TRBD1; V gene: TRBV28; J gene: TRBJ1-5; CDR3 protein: CASSLPGLRGPAQPQHF; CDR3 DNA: TGTGCCAGCAGTTTACCGGGCCTGAGGGGGCCAGCACAGCCCCAGCATTTT
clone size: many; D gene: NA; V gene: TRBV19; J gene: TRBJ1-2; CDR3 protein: CASSMARRAVEGYGYTF; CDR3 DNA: TGTGCCAGTAGTATGGCCCGCAGGGCCGTCGAGGGCTATGGCTACACCTTC
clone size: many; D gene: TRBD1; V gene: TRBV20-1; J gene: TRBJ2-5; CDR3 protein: CSARHARGFQETQYF; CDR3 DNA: TGCAGTGCCAGACACGCCAGGGGGTTTCAAGAGACCCAGTACTTC
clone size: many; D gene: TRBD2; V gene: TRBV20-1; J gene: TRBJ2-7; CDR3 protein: CSARDSTAGANEQYF; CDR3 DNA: TGCAGTGCTAGAGATAGTACAGCGGGAGCAAACGAGCAGTACTTC
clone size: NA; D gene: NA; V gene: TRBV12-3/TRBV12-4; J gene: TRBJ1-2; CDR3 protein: CASTVPNGYTF; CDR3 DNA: TGTGCCAGCACTGTACCAAATGGCTACACCTTC
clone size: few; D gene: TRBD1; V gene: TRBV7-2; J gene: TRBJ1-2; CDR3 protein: CASSLQGARGGYTF; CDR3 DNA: TGTGCCAGCAGTTTACAGGGGGCGCGAGGGGGCTACACCTTC
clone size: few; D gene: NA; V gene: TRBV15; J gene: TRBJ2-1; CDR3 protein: CATSKSLALNEQFF; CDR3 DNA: TGTGCCACCAGCAAGTCCCTAGCGCTAAATGAGCAGTTCTTC
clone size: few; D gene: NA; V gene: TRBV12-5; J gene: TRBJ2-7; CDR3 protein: CASGPTYYEQYF; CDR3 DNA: TGTGCTAGTGGCCCCACCTACTACGAGCAGTACTTC
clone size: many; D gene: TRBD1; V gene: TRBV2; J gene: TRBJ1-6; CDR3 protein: CASSADRGYSPLHF; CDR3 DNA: TGTGCCAGCAGTGCGGACAGGGGATACTCACCCCTCCACTTT
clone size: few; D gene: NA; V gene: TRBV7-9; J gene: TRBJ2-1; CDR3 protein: CASSRTVLDEQFF; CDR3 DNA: TGTGCCAGCAGCCGAACAGTGTTGGATGAGCAGTTCTTC
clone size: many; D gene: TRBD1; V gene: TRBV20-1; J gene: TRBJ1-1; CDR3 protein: CSAPDRANTEAFF; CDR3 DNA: TGCAGTGCCCCCGACAGGGCGAACACTGAAGCTTTCTTT
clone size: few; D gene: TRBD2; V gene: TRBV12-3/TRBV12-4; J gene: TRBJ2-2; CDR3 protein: CASSKREHGTGELFF; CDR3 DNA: TGTGCCAGCAGCAAGCGGGAGCATGGCACCGGGGAGCTGTTTTTT
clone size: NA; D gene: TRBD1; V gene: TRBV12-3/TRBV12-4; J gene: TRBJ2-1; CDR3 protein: CASSPATGSSYNEQFF; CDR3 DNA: TGTGCCAGCAGTCCCGCGACAGGGAGCTCCTACAATGAGCAGTTCTTC
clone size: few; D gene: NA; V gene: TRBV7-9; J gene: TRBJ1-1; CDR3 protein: CASTYPEIMNTEAFF; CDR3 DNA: TGTGCCAGCACCTACCCTGAGATAATGAACACTGAAGCTTTCTTT
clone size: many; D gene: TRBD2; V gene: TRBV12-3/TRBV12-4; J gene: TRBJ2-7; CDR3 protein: CASSESGLVDEQYF; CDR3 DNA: TGTGCCAGCAGTGAATCGGGACTAGTCGACGAGCAGTACTTC
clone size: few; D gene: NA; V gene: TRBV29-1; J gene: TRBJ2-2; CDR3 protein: CSVETMEGITGELFF; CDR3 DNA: TGCAGCGTTGAGACCATGGAGGGGATAACCGGGGAGCTGTTTTTT
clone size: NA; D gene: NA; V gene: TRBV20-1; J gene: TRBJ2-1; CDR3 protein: CCARDLARSSYNEQFF; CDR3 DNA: TGCTGTGCTAGAGATCTAGCCCGTAGCTCCTACAATGAGCAGTTCTTC
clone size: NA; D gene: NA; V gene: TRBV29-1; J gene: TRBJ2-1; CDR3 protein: CSVEGRTKGEQFF; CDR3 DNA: TGCAGCGTTGAAGGTCGGACGAAGGGTGAGCAGTTCTTC
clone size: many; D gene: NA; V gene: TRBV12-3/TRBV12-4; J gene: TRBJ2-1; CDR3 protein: CASRVQGGNEQFF; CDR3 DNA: TGTGCCAGCAGAGTTCAGGGGGGCAATGAGCAGTTCTTC
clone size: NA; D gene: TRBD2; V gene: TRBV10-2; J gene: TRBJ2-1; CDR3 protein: CASSESGLAGVRGHLFF; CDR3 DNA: TGCGCCAGCAGTGAATCCGGGCTAGCGGGAGTTCGAGGGCATTTGTTCTTC
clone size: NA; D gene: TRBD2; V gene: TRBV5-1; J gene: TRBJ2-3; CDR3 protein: CASSLTLLAEDTQYF; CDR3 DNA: TGCGCCAGCAGCTTGACCCTCCTAGCGGAAGATACGCAGTATTTT
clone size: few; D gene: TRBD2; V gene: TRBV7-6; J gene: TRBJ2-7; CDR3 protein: CASSLVGLGVQDEQYF; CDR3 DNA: TGTGCCAGCAGCTTAGTGGGACTAGGAGTGCAGGACGAGCAGTACTTC
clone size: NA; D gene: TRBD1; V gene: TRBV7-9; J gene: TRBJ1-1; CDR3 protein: CASRDRVEVGNTEAFF; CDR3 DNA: TGTGCCAGCAGGGACAGGGTGGAAGTAGGGAACACTGAAGCTTTCTTT
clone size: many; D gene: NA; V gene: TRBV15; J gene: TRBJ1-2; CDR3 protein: CATSRGIQGDYGYTF; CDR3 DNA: TGTGCCACCAGCAGAGGTATTCAGGGAGACTATGGCTACACCTTC
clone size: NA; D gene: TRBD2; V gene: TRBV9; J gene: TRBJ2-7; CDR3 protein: CASSEGLAEDYEQYF; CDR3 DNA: TGTGCCAGCAGCGAGGGACTAGCGGAGGACTACGAGCAGTACTTC
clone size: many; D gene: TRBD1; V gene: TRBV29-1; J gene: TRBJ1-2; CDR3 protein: CSASQGASGYGYTF; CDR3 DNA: TGCAGCGCGTCACAGGGGGCGTCGGGGTATGGCTACACCTTC
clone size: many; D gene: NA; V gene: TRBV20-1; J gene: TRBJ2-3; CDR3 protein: CSTPGTALTDTQYF; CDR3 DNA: TGCAGTACCCCCGGGACTGCTCTCACAGATACGCAGTATTTT